What follows is one T cell receptor beta chain and its context. TCRdb re-analysed the 5' RACE reads in MiXCR, keeping a single row per CDR3 protein. This table holds more than 250,000 distinct CDR3 sequences, 15% to 20% found once. The entry originates in a study of T-cell memory formation after mild COVID-19. Germline V gene lookup returns CDR1 SEHNR and CDR2 FQNEAQ (reference sequence). Between the trimmed V and J ends, which lost 5 bases and 1 base, there was a span of 16 bases. This CDR3 contains 16 residues. This chain joins TRBV7-9 and TRBJ2-3; D is perhaps TRBD2 (7 bases). The source of this sequence is a man between 18 and 35 years old who had mild COVID-19 (a few samples of this study predate the infection). Cell type and time point are not known. The sample taken for sequencing was PBMCs or a T cell subset sorted from them (not recorded which). This CDR3 reads CASSPWGGHGTDTQYF. CDR3 in DNA: TGTGCCAGCAGCCCCTGGGGGGGGCACGGCACAGATACGCAGTATTTT.